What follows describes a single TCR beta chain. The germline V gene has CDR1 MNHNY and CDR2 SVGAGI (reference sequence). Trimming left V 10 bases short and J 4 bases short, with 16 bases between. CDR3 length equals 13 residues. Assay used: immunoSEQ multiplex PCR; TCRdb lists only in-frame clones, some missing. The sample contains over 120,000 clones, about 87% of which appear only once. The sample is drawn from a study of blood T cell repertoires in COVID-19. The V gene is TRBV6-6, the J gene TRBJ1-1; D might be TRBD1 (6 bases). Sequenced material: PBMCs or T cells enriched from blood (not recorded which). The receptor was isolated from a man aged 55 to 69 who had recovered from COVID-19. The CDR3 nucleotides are TGTGCCACCCAACAGGGTTTGGGCACTGAAGCTTTCTTT. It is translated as CATQQGLGTEAFF.